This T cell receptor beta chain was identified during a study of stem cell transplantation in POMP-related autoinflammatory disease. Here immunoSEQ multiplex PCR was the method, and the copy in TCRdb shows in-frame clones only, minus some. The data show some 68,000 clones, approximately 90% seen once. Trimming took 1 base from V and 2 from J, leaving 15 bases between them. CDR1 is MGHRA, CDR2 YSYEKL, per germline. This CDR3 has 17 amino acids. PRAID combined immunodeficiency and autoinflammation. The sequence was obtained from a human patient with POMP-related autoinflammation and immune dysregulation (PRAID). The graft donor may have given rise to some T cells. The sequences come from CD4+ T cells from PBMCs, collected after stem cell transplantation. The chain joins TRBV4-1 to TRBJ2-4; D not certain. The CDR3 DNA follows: TGCGCCAGCAGCCAAGGGCCCCTACCAATAACCAAAAACATTCAGTACTTC. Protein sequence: CASSQGPLPITKNIQYF.